What follows describes a single T cell receptor beta chain. Blood was collected once per donor into heparin, averaging around 0.11 L. This record comes from a study of beta chain features in type 1 diabetes. The CDR3 runs to 17 residues. Trimming shortened V by 1 base and J by 7 bases, and 20 bases separated the two germline ends. From germline, CDR1 is SEHNR and CDR2 FQNEAQ (reference sequence). Reverse transcription of all isolated RNA meant that expressed TCRB transcripts were sequenced. Clones were read by immunoSEQ multiplex PCR, and TCRdb kept only the in-frame ones, dropping some. The sample contains 900,000 or so clones, 17% of which appear only once.

The sample was naive CD4+ T cells from blood. The chain combines TRBV7-9 with TRBJ2-1; D gene unclear. The TCR originated in a young woman in good health. The CDR3 bases are TGTGCCAGCAGCTTAGTAAGTGTGCGAGCATTATTGAATGAGCAGTTCTTC. It is translated as CASSLVSVRALLNEQFF.